Detailed here is one TCR beta chain. Its antigen remains unknown. This PCR relied on a set of 60 Vbeta primers and 13 Jbeta primers. Libraries were prepared by immunoSEQ multiplex PCR; TCRdb keeps only in-frame clonotypes and omits some of them. Of some 180,000 clones in the sample, around three quarters were seen once. This entry is derived from a study of cytomegalovirus exposure and HLA in healthy donors. The overall study: As released early, the data held 65 million to 90 million unique TCRs from HLA-typed donors.

Though nominally healthy at sampling, donors likely had unrecorded immune exposures. Study-wide findings and caveats: A later analysis showed TCR association rates differing by HLA locus, peaking at DRB1 and lowest at HLA-C.

The sample comprised PBMCs. The clonotype originates from a woman in her thirties in good health and CMV-seropositive.

Here the CDR3 reads CASSSIGTSGGHNEQFF. CDR3 DNA sequence: TGTGCCAGCAGCTCTATCGGGACTAGCGGGGGACACAATGAGCAGTTCTTC. The V and J genes are TRBV5-6 and TRBJ2-1, with 14 bases that match TRBD2. The ends lost 3 bases at V and 5 bases at J; junction bases unmatched: 7. CDR3 length: 17 amino acids. Germline CDR1 is SGHDT and CDR2 is YYEEEE. Filled out from reference TRBV5-6 and TRBJ2-1, the complete variable domain reads DAGVTQSPTHLIKTRGQQVTLRCSPKSGHDTVSWYQQALGQGPQFIFQYYEEEERQRGNFPDRFSGHQFPNYSSELNVNALLLGDSALYLCASSSIGTSGGHNEQFFGPGTRLTVL.